One sample yielded the 10 T cell receptor beta chains listed below, sequenced in a study of blood T cell repertoires in COVID-19. The table came from immunoSEQ multiplex PCR; TCRdb's copy has only in-frame clones and leaves some out. The table includes just over 250,000 clones, about 90% detected once. The sample was peripheral blood. The receptor set was obtained from a woman aged 70-85 years with COVID-19, enrolled during active disease.

The V and J genes are TRBV28 and TRBJ2-7, with TRBD1 matching 7 bases. Looked up from germline, CDR1 is MDHEN and CDR2 is SYDVKM. This CDR3 spans 14 amino acids. V shed 5 bases, J shed 3 bases, and the junction held 7 bases outside the gene matches. The chain's CDR3 is CASSIQGPYYEQYF. The CDR3 DNA reads as TGTGCCAGCAGTATACAGGGGCCCTACTACGAGCAGTACTTC.

The chain employs TRBV10-3 and TRBJ1-1; 7 nucleotides match TRBD1. The V gene's germline CDR1 is ENHRY and CDR2 SYGVKD. Unmatched junction bases numbered 5, after V lost 2 bases and J lost 2 bases. CDR3 size: 15 residues. CDR3 sequence: CAISETNRGNTEAFF. The CDR3, as DNA: TGTGCCATCAGTGAGACGAACAGGGGTAACACTGAAGCTTTCTTT.

The chain carries TRBV11-3 and TRBJ2-7; 8 nucleotides align to TRBD1. CDR1 and CDR2 (germline): SGHNT, YENEEA. Trimming cost V 5 bases and J 3 bases; bases outside gene matches: 18. The CDR3 totals 18 residues. The CDR3 spells CASSIRGPRRDRLYEQYF. In DNA form, the CDR3 reads TGTGCCAGCAGCATTCGTGGCCCCCGTAGGGACAGGCTCTACGAGCAGTACTTC.

This clone was seen a few times. J is TRBJ1-5 and V is TRBV19, with D uncertain. This CDR3 comprises 16 residues. Germline CDR1 reads LNHDA; CDR2 reads SQIVND (reference sequence). The ends were cut back, 4 bases at V and 3 bases at J, with 16 bases in the middle. The CDR3 DNA reads as TGTGCCAGTAGTAACTCCCTTTTGGAGCTCAATCAGCCCCAGCATTTT. It encodes CASSNSLLELNQPQHF.

This clone is a singleton in its sample. This chain uses TRBV5-1 with TRBJ2-5, with TRBD2 matching over 11 bases. Germline V lookup: CDR1 SGHRS, CDR2 YFSETQ. The CDR3 sequence is 17 residues long. J was trimmed by 2 bases and V by 3 bases; bases with no gene match: 9. The DNA of the CDR3 is TGCGCCAGCAGCTCACGTACTAGCGGGAGTGAGCAAGAGACCCAGTACTTC. It specifies CASSSRTSGSEQETQYF.

The chain recombines TRBV6-5 with TRBJ1-1; TRBD1 aligns across 11 bases. V lost 4 bases to trimming and J lost 10 bases; unmatched junction nucleotides: 11. Germline V gives CDR1 MNHEY, CDR2 SVGAGI. The CDR3 runs to 15 residues. The CDR3: CASSSPGQGGVRAFF. CDR3 nucleotide sequence: TGTGCCAGCAGTTCCCCGGGACAGGGGGGCGTACGAGCTTTCTTT.

This chain joins TRBV5-1 and TRBJ1-5; D is uncertain. V lost 3 bases to trimming and J lost 7 bases, with 11 bases between them. Germline CDR1 reads SGHRS; CDR2 reads YFSETQ. This CDR3 has 13 residues. CDR3 bases: TGCGCCAGCAGCTCCGTCTCAGGCCAGCCCCAGCATTTT. This translates into CASSSVSGQPQHF.

The chain uses TRBV6-6 and TRBJ1-2; TRBD1 is a possible D gene (5 bases). Trimming stripped 5 bases from V and 5 bases from J, with 18 bases between. CDR1 is MNHNY, CDR2 SVGAGI, per germline (reference sequence). The CDR3 loop spans 15 amino acids. CDR3 sequence reads: CASSPTRGSYYGYTF. CDR3 DNA: TGTGCCAGCAGTCCAACACGGGGGAGCTATTATGGCTACACCTTC.

The chain combines TRBV10-3 with TRBJ2-7; D remains ambiguous. The V end was cut by 0 bases, the J end by 1 base, with 7 bases between. This CDR3 is built from 14 residues. Germline V gene data show CDR1 as ENHRY and CDR2 as SYGVKD. CDR3 loop: CAISESSGSYEQYF. The CDR3 DNA is TGTGCCATCAGTGAGTCGTCCGGGTCCTACGAGCAGTACTTC.

CDR3 in DNA: TGTGCCAGCACCGCCAGGGGGAGATCTCAAGAGACCCAGTACTTC. Protein: CASTARGRSQETQYF. V usage is TRBV5-4 and J usage is TRBJ2-5; 7 positions agree with TRBD1. The germline V gene encodes CDR1 SGHNT and CDR2 YYREEE (reference sequence). There are 15 residues in the CDR3. J was trimmed by 2 bases and V by 6 bases; bases with no gene match: 10.